This T cell receptor (beta chain) was observed in a study of cytomegalovirus exposure and HLA in healthy donors. Study results and limitations: Versus the roughly 700-donor mean, an Asian-associated ancestry cluster reportedly showed fewer N-insertions in a later analysis.

V lost 5 bases, J lost 2 bases, and 9 bases stayed unmatched. CDR1 is SGHAT and CDR2 is FQNNGV in the germline V gene. This CDR3 contains 17 residues. In regard to this clone: The antigen is undetermined.

With 60 Vbeta and 13 Jbeta primers, the PCR was carried out. Libraries were prepared by immunoSEQ multiplex PCR; TCRdb keeps only in-frame clonotypes and omits some of them. Of around 140,000 clones listed, 76% are singletons. The specimen sequenced was PBMCs. The V and J genes are TRBV11-2 and TRBJ2-3; 11 nucleotides align to TRBD2. The TCR originated in a middle-aged man in good health and CMV-seronegative. The CDR3 sequence is CASSLSLAGGNTDTQYF. The CDR3 nucleotides are TGTGCCAGCAGCCTCTCCTTAGCGGGAGGGAACACAGATACGCAGTATTTT.